This T cell receptor (beta chain) was captured in a study of cytomegalovirus exposure and HLA in healthy donors. PCR primers comprised 60 Vbeta and 13 Jbeta primers. Clones were sequenced by immunoSEQ multiplex PCR, and TCRdb holds only the in-frame ones, with some missing. The top ten clones hold under 1.5% of a sample with about 160,000 clones, about three quarters of them seen once. CDR1 and CDR2 (germline): MNHEY, SVGAGI. CDR3 length equals 13 residues. The V end was cut by 6 bases, the J end by 3 bases, with 11 bases between. Note on this clone: As yet, its antigen is unknown.

Study-level points and caveats: Cytomegalovirus-associated status was assigned to around 160 TCR beta chains.

This chain joins TRBV6-5 and TRBJ1-1, with D perhaps TRBD1 (6 bases). The source of this sequence is a woman aged 25 to 39 in good health and CMV-seronegative. The sample taken for sequencing was PBMCs. The CDR3 DNA is TGTGCCAGCAGAAGACAGGTCGACACTGAAGCTTTCTTT. It yields the protein CASRRQVDTEAFF.